These 13 T cell receptor beta chains were sequenced from one sample in a study of blood T cell repertoires in COVID-19. The table came from immunoSEQ multiplex PCR; TCRdb's copy has only in-frame clones and leaves some out. This sample carries tens of thousands of clones, over 75% of them seen once, and the ten largest clones take approximately 13%. The specimen sequenced was peripheral blood. These receptors were obtained from a human donor in a cohort sampled during active COVID-19. The donor label of this sample is uncertain.

The rearrangement uses TRBV18 and TRBJ1-2; 8 positions match TRBD1. The germline V gene has CDR1 KGHSH and CDR2 LQKENI. Trimming at V came to 3 bases and at J to 7 bases, leaving 10 bases not matched to a gene. This CDR3 spans 15 amino acids. The CDR3 spells CASSPLDREGIGYTF. Here the CDR3 DNA reads TGTGCCAGCTCACCCCTGGACAGGGAGGGGATTGGCTACACCTTC. Combining the CDR3 with reference TRBV18 and TRBJ1-2 gives the whole variable domain NAGVMQNPRHLVRRRGQEARLRCSPMKGHSHVYWYRQLPEEGLKFMVYLQKENIIDESGMPKERFSAEFPKEGPSILRIQQVVRGDSAAYFCASSPLDREGIGYTFGSGTRLTVV.

The rearrangement joins TRBV9 to TRBJ1-1; D remains unclear. Trimming removed 3 bases from V and 4 bases from J, with 16 bases in between. This CDR3 contains 15 residues. Germline V CDR1 and CDR2: SGDLS, YYNGEE. The CDR3 sequence is CASSAKNGLTTEAFF. The CDR3 nucleotides read TGTGCCAGCAGCGCCAAAAATGGACTTACCACTGAAGCTTTCTTT.

The V and J genes are TRBV7-2 and TRBJ1-1; D ambiguous. CDR3 length: 13 amino acids. In germline, CDR1 is SGHTA, CDR2 FQGNSA. The ends were cut back, 3 bases at V and 1 base at J, with 6 bases in the middle. CDR3 in amino acids: CASSFGENTEAFF. The CDR3, as DNA: TGTGCCAGCAGCTTCGGAGAGAACACTGAAGCTTTCTTT. Full variable domain (remainder filled in from reference TRBV7-2 and TRBJ1-1): GAGVSQSPSNKVTEKGKDVELRCDPISGHTALYWYRQSLGQGLEFLIYFQGNSAPDKSGLPSDRFSAERTGGSVSTLTIQRTQQEDSAVYLCASSFGENTEAFFGQGTRLTVV.

This clone occurred once. The V call is TRBV18, the J call TRBJ2-7; weak D call: TRBD2 (6 bases). This CDR3 has 13 amino acids. V lost 6 bases to trimming and J lost 1 base, with 10 bases between them. The germline CDR1 and CDR2 sequences are KGHSH and LQKENI. Here the CDR3 DNA reads TGTGCCAGCTCGGCGGGATTTTCCTACGAGCAGTACTTC. As protein: CASSAGFSYEQYF.

The V gene is TRBV18, the J gene TRBJ1-2; 9 bases agree with TRBD1. The V and J ends lost 2 bases and 6 bases, in that order; junction bases with no gene match: 4. CDR1 KGHSH and CDR2 LQKENI come from the germline V gene. This CDR3 is 14 amino acids long. CDR3 DNA: TGTGCCAGCTCACCAAAGGGACAGGGAGATGGCTACACCTTC. Translation gives CASSPKGQGDGYTF.

This clone came up a few times. The chain links TRBV6-5 to TRBJ1-2; D ambiguous. Trimming pared 4 bases from V and 0 bases from J, leaving 6 bases between. Germline V lookup: CDR1 MNHEY, CDR2 SVGAGI. The CDR3 has 13 residues. The CDR3 region has the DNA TGTGCCAGCAGTTGGGAGTCTAACTATGGCTACACCTTC. Protein sequence: CASSWESNYGYTF.

The J gene is TRBJ2-7, the V gene TRBV6-5, with a weak D call TRBD1 (6 bases). The CDR3 length is 13 residues. Germline CDR1 and CDR2: MNHEY and SVGAGI. V lost 6 bases and J lost 3, with 12 bases in between. For the CDR3, the DNA is TGTGCCAGCAGCCCAGGACAGATCTACGAGCAGTACTTC. Encoded protein: CASSPGQIYEQYF.

The CDR3: CASSWTGGRQPQHF. DNA for the CDR3: TGTGCCAGCAGTTGGACAGGGGGCCGTCAGCCCCAGCATTTT. The V gene is TRBV6-2 or TRBV6-3, the J gene TRBJ1-5; 11 nucleotides align to TRBD1. Trimming cost V 4 bases and J 6 bases; bases outside gene matches: 2. The CDR3 consists of 14 residues. Germline V gene data show CDR1 as MNHEY and CDR2 as SVGEGT.

Only one count was recorded for this clone. The CDR3 DNA reads as TGTGCCAGCAAGTTAAGCGGGGGAGGTCACGGGGAGCTGTTTTTT. Translation gives CASKLSGGGHGELFF. V is TRBV2 and J is TRBJ2-2, with TRBD2 matching 8 bases. CDR3 length: 15 residues. Germline CDR1 SNHLY, CDR2 FYNNEI. Germline trimming cut 7 bases from V and 7 bases from J; bases unmatched to any gene: 11.

The rearrangement uses TRBV7-9 and TRBJ2-2; D might be TRBD2 (5 bases). The CDR3 loop spans 15 amino acids. Germline loops: CDR1 SEHNR, CDR2 FQNEAQ (reference sequence). V was pared by 2 bases and J by 4 bases, with 11 bases between. The CDR3 loop reads CASSLNSAGTGELFF. CDR3 in DNA: TGTGCCAGCAGCTTAAACTCCGCGGGCACCGGGGAGCTGTTTTTT.

The genes are TRBV5-1 and TRBJ2-2; no definite D call. The germline V gene has CDR1 SGHRS and CDR2 YFSETQ. The CDR3 is 15 residues long. Trimming removed 4 bases at V and 7 bases at J, with 17 bases between. The DNA of the CDR3 is TGCGCCAGCAGCCTCGAGATGCCGCCGGTCGGGGAGCTGTTTTTT. This gives the protein CASSLEMPPVGELFF.

The chain joins TRBV7-9 to TRBJ2-7; perhaps TRBD1 as D (6 bases). V lost 6 bases and J 2 bases, leaving 11 bases between the germline ends. Per the germline V gene, CDR1 is SEHNR and CDR2 is FQNEAQ (reference sequence). The CDR3 is made up of 13 amino acids. CDR3 region: CASRAGATYEQYF. CDR3 sequence (DNA): TGTGCCAGCAGGGCAGGGGCGACCTACGAGCAGTACTTC.

The gene calls are TRBV21-1 and TRBJ2-1; the D call of TRBD1 is as the table states it, not checked on the DNA. TRBV21-1 is deemed a pseudogene. The CDR3 has 17 amino acids. The CDR3: CASSLHPGQGIYNEQFF. The CDR3 DNA is TGTGCCAGCAGTCTACATCCGGGACAGGGGATATACAATGAGCAGTTCTTC.